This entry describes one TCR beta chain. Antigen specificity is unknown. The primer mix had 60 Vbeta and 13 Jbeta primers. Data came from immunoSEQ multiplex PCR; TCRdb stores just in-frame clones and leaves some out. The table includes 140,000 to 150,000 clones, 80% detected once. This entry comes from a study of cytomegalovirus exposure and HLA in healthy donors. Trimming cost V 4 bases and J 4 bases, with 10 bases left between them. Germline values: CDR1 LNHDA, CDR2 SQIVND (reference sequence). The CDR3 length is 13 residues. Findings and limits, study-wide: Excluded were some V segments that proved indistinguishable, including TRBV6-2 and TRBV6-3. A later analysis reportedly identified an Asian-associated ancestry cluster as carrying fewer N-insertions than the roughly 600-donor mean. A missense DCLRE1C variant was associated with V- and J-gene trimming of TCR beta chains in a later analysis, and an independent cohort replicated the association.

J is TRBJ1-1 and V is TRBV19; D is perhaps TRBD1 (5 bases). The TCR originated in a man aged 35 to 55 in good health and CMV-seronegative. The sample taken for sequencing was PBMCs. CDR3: CASSKAGPTEAFF. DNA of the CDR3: TGTGCCAGTAGTAAAGCAGGGCCCACTGAAGCTTTCTTT.